These 21 T cell receptor beta chains were sequenced from one sample in a study of cytomegalovirus exposure and HLA in healthy donors (dated by TCRdb to 2016 to 2017). Library generation was performed with the immunoSEQ multiplex PCR assay. The immuneACCESS repertoire file appears here via TCRdb, limited to in-frame rearrangements. These files lack a portion of the clones; in checked studies, under half of the deficit traces to unresolved V genes, and the cause of the others is not known. This sample is represented by some 340,000 clones; roughly 87% of them were singletons. The ten most abundant clones make up approximately 1.1% of the sample. The sequenced sample consisted of PBMCs. These receptors originate from a woman in her thirties in good health and CMV-seropositive.

The chain is built from TRBV7-3 and TRBJ2-1; 7 nucleotides align to TRBD2. V was pared by 5 bases and J by 9 bases, with 13 bases of the junction left unmatched. The germline V gene encodes CDR1 SGHTA and CDR2 FQGTGA. The CDR3 totals 15 residues. The CDR3 sequence: CASSPSGGSKSEQFF. CDR3 DNA: TGTGCCAGCAGCCCCTCTGGCGGGAGTAAGAGTGAGCAGTTCTTC.

The chain employs TRBV15 and TRBJ2-1; TRBD2 aligns across 8 bases. There are 12 residues in the CDR3. V lost 10 bases to trimming and J lost 9 bases; unmatched junction nucleotides: 8. Germline CDR1 LNHNV, CDR2 YYDKDF (reference sequence). Here the CDR3 reads CASGAGGGEQFF. CDR3 nucleotide sequence: TGTGCCAGCGGGGCGGGGGGAGGTGAGCAGTTCTTC. The whole variable domain, remainder taken from reference TRBV15 and TRBJ2-1, is DAMVIQNPRYQVTQFGKPVTLSCSQTLNHNVMYWYQQKSSQAPKLLFHYYDKDFNNEADTPDNFQSRRPNTSFCFLDIRSPGLGDTAMYLCASGAGGGEQFFGPGTRLTVL.

The gene calls are TRBV5-1 and TRBJ2-2; D unclear. V lost 0 bases and J 1 base, leaving 10 bases between the germline ends. The CDR3 covers 16 residues. The germline gives CDR1 SGHRS, CDR2 YFSETQ. For the CDR3, the DNA is TGCGCCAGCAGCTTGGAACGGTCGAGGAACACCGGGGAGCTGTTTTTT. Amino acids: CASSLERSRNTGELFF.

The chain uses TRBV2 and TRBJ2-2, with TRBD1 as a possible D gene (5 bases). V lost 6 bases, J lost 1 base, and 9 bases lay in between. Germline V lookup: CDR1 SNHLY, CDR2 FYNNEI. CDR3 size: 14 residues. For the CDR3, the DNA is TGTGCCAGCAGAACCGACAGGAACACCGGGGAGCTGTTTTTT. Its translation is CASRTDRNTGELFF. Full variable domain (missing parts from reference TRBV2 and TRBJ2-2): EPEVTQTPSHQVTQMGQEVILRCVPISNHLYFYWYRQILGQKVEFLVSFYNNEISEKSEIFDDQFSVERPDGSNFTLKIRSTKLEDSAMYFCASRTDRNTGELFFGEGSRLTVL.

This clone was detected only once. This chain joins TRBV6-6 and TRBJ2-2; no definite D call. The CDR3 covers 14 residues. Germline V lookup: CDR1 MNHNY, CDR2 SVGAGI (reference sequence). Between the trimmed V and J ends, which lost 0 bases and 5 bases, there was a span of 7 bases. Written as DNA, the CDR3 is TGTGCCAGCAGTTACTCGAGTACTACCGGGGAGCTGTTTTTT. It codes for CASSYSSTTGELFF.

V gene TRBV27 combines with J gene TRBJ2-7; perhaps TRBD1 as D (5 bases). With 2 bases removed from V and 2 bases from J, the gap between germline ends came to 10 bases. The CDR3 consists of 14 residues. Germline CDR1 MNHEY, CDR2 SMNVEV (reference sequence). The CDR3 DNA sequence: TGTGCCAGCAGTTTACCAGGGCCGCCCTACGAGCAGTACTTC. Its translation is CASSLPGPPYEQYF.

The chain couples TRBV7-6 to TRBJ1-1; TRBD1 is a possible D gene (5 bases). This CDR3 has 12 amino acids. The germline V gene has CDR1 SGHVS and CDR2 FNYEAQ. The V gene lost 5 bases and the J gene lost 4 bases, with 8 bases spanning the gap. The CDR3 DNA sequence: TGTGCCAGCAGCAAGGGGTCCACTGAAGCTTTCTTT. The encoded protein is CASSKGSTEAFF. Supplemented by reference TRBV7-6 and TRBJ1-1, the full variable domain reads GAGVSQSPRYKVTKRGQDVALRCDPISGHVSLYWYRQALGQGPEFLTYFNYEAQQDKSGLPNDRFSAERPEGSISTLTIQRTEQRDSAMYRCASSKGSTEAFFGQGTRLTVV.

Here the CDR3 DNA reads TGTGCCAGCAGTGGCCGTGGGGGCGGGAAGAGGAATGAGCAGTTCTTC. Translated: CASSGRGGGKRNEQFF. This chain links TRBV2 with TRBJ2-1; D is perhaps TRBD1 or TRBD2 (6 bases each). Germline CDR1 is SNHLY and CDR2 is FYNNEI. The CDR3 is 16 residues long. Between the trimmed V and J ends, which lost 4 bases and 7 bases, there was a span of 20 bases. The full variable domain, with the rest looked up from reference TRBV2 and TRBJ2-1, is EPEVTQTPSHQVTQMGQEVILRCVPISNHLYFYWYRQILGQKVEFLVSFYNNEISEKSEIFDDQFSVERPDGSNFTLKIRSTKLEDSAMYFCASSGRGGGKRNEQFFGPGTRLTVL.

This rearrangement joins TRBV7-2 to TRBJ2-7; 8 bases are a match to TRBD2. Germline loops: CDR1 SGHTA, CDR2 FQGNSA. There are 13 residues in the CDR3. V dropped 5 bases and J dropped 3; count of bases not matched to a gene: 3. CDR3 DNA sequence: TGTGCCAGCAGCCCGGGACTAGTCTACGAGCAGTACTTC. Its translation: CASSPGLVYEQYF.

The chain has TRBV30 and TRBJ1-2; D remains unclear. The germline V gene has CDR1 GTSNPN and CDR2 SVGIG (reference sequence). The V end was cut by 0 bases, the J end by 4 bases, with 12 bases between. The CDR3 runs to 14 residues. The CDR3 nucleotides are TGTGCCTGGAGTGTGGCAGCCTGGGGCTATGGCTACACCTTC. This translates into CAWSVAAWGYGYTF.

The V call is TRBV15, the J call TRBJ1-4; D is ambiguous. CDR3 size: 13 residues. Germline V gives CDR1 LNHNV, CDR2 YYDKDF (reference sequence). V lost 0 bases and J lost 7, with 6 bases in between. The CDR3 DNA sequence: TGTGCCACCAGCAGAGATCACAGTGAAAAACTGTTTTTT. It specifies CATSRDHSEKLFF.

This chain uses TRBV27 with TRBJ2-7, with 12 positions matching TRBD1. V was pared by 6 bases and J by 5 bases, with 5 bases of the junction left unmatched. The CDR3 has 14 amino acids. CDR1 MNHEY and CDR2 SMNVEV come from the germline V gene (reference sequence). The CDR3 reads CASSPGTGGNEQYF. The CDR3 coding sequence is TGTGCCAGCAGCCCTGGGACAGGGGGCAACGAGCAGTACTTC.

The rearrangement uses TRBV2 and TRBJ2-6; 10 nucleotides agree with TRBD1. V gave up 4 bases and J gave up 3 bases; unmatched junction bases: 12. Germline loops: CDR1 SNHLY, CDR2 FYNNEI. This CDR3 is built from 19 residues. The DNA of the CDR3 is TGTGCCAGCAGTGTTGCTAGGGAGACAGGGGGCGGTGGGGCCAACGTCCTGACTTTC. Translated: CASSVARETGGGGANVLTF.

CDR3 DNA sequence: TGCGCCAGCAGCCCGGCCCCAAGGCTAGCGGGAGCGGCAGTTTACAATGAGCAGTTCTTC. This sequence encodes CASSPAPRLAGAAVYNEQFF. The chain joins TRBV4-1 to TRBJ2-1, with 10 bases aligning to TRBD2. V shed 4 bases, J shed 4 bases, and the junction held 19 bases outside the gene matches. The CDR3 has 20 amino acids. CDR1 MGHRA and CDR2 YSYEKL come from the germline V gene.

This sequence joins TRBV27 and TRBJ2-3, with 9 bases fitting TRBD2. The germline gives CDR1 MNHEY, CDR2 SMNVEV (reference sequence). The ends lost 6 bases at V and 10 bases at J; junction bases unmatched: 8. The CDR3 is 13 residues long. CDR3 nucleotide sequence: TGTGCCAGCAGCCTAGCGGGATCGTACGCGCAGTATTTT. Protein sequence: CASSLAGSYAQYF.

The chain has TRBV19 and TRBJ1-2; 9 bases agree with TRBD1. The CDR3 runs 16 residues. Trimming removed 4 bases from V and 1 base from J; junction bases left unmatched: 7. The germline V gene encodes CDR1 LNHDA and CDR2 SQIVND (reference sequence). CDR3 nucleotides: TGTGCCAGTAGTACTACCGGGACAGGGATTAACTATGGCTACACCTTC. It codes for CASSTTGTGINYGYTF.

The sample holds a few counts of this clone. The chain couples TRBV2 to TRBJ1-5; D remains ambiguous. The V and J ends lost 6 bases and 0 bases respectively, with 6 bases between them. Germline lookup yields CDR1 SNHLY and CDR2 FYNNEI. This CDR3 has 13 amino acids. The CDR3 region has the DNA TGTGCCAGCAGCGTAAATAGCAATCAGCCCCAGCATTTT. Encoded protein: CASSVNSNQPQHF.

V is TRBV10-3 and J is TRBJ2-7; no firm D call. Germline CDR1 ENHRY, CDR2 SYGVKD. Trimming took off 1 base at V and 5 bases at J, with 9 bases between the two ends. The CDR3 contains 13 residues. The CDR3 protein is CAISEYRANEQYF. The CDR3 region has the DNA TGTGCCATCAGTGAGTATAGGGCCAACGAGCAGTACTTC.

The V gene is TRBV4-2, the J gene TRBJ2-1; 10 positions agree with TRBD2. CDR1 and CDR2 from the germline V gene are LGHNA and YNFKEQ. The CDR3 runs 19 residues. After removal of 0 bases from V and 4 bases from J, the junction contained 12 bases not matched to a gene. The CDR3, as DNA: TGTGCCAGCAGCCAAGAAACAAGCGGGGGGGCTGCTATTTACAATGAGCAGTTCTTC. Its translation is CASSQETSGGAAIYNEQFF.

V and J are TRBV7-2 and TRBJ1-5; D gene uncertain. V gave up 3 bases and J gave up 3 bases, with 6 bases separating them. The CDR3 loop spans 13 amino acids. CDR1 is SGHTA, CDR2 FQGNSA, per germline. CDR3 bases: TGTGCCAGCAGCTTCGACCCCAATCAGCCCCAGCATTTT. Amino acid sequence: CASSFDPNQPQHF. Full variable domain (missing parts from reference TRBV7-2 and TRBJ1-5): GAGVSQSPSNKVTEKGKDVELRCDPISGHTALYWYRQSLGQGLEFLIYFQGNSAPDKSGLPSDRFSAERTGGSVSTLTIQRTQQEDSAVYLCASSFDPNQPQHFGDGTRLSIL.

This chain links TRBV2 with TRBJ2-1; 12 nucleotides line up with TRBD2. The CDR3 is 17 residues long. Germline loops: CDR1 SNHLY, CDR2 FYNNEI. V was clipped by 6 bases and J by 5 bases; unmatched bases: 11. The CDR3 here is CASSDPSGRASNNEQFF. The CDR3 DNA sequence: TGTGCCAGCAGCGACCCTAGCGGGAGGGCTTCTAACAATGAGCAGTTCTTC.